The sample holds a few counts of the clone carrying this TCR beta chain. Its target is not known. This specimen belongs to a study of T-cell memory formation after mild COVID-19. Study-wide results and limits: Clones shrinking between day 15 and 85 showed a balanced CD4/CD8 split, and those that grew later tilted toward CD4+. Contracting CD4+ clones sat mainly in CM and EM; CD8+ in EMRA.

TCRdb used MiXCR to reprocess the 5' RACE reads, holding one entry per CDR3 protein. The table has hundreds of thousands of distinct CDR3 sequences, about 20% seen once. This CDR3 is built from 15 residues. Germline values: CDR1 SGHKS, CDR2 YYEKEE (reference sequence). V was cut by 0 bases and J by 1 base, with 8 bases left in between. The V call is TRBV5-5, the J call TRBJ2-4; perhaps TRBD1 as D (6 bases). The sequenced sample consisted of PBMCs or a T cell subset sorted from them (not recorded which). This clonotype was obtained from an adult woman who had mild COVID-19 (a few samples of this study predate the infection). Cell type and time point are not known. DNA of the CDR3: TGTGCCAGCAGCTTGGACAGGGAGGCCAAAAACATTCAGTACTTC. This translates into CASSLDREAKNIQYF.